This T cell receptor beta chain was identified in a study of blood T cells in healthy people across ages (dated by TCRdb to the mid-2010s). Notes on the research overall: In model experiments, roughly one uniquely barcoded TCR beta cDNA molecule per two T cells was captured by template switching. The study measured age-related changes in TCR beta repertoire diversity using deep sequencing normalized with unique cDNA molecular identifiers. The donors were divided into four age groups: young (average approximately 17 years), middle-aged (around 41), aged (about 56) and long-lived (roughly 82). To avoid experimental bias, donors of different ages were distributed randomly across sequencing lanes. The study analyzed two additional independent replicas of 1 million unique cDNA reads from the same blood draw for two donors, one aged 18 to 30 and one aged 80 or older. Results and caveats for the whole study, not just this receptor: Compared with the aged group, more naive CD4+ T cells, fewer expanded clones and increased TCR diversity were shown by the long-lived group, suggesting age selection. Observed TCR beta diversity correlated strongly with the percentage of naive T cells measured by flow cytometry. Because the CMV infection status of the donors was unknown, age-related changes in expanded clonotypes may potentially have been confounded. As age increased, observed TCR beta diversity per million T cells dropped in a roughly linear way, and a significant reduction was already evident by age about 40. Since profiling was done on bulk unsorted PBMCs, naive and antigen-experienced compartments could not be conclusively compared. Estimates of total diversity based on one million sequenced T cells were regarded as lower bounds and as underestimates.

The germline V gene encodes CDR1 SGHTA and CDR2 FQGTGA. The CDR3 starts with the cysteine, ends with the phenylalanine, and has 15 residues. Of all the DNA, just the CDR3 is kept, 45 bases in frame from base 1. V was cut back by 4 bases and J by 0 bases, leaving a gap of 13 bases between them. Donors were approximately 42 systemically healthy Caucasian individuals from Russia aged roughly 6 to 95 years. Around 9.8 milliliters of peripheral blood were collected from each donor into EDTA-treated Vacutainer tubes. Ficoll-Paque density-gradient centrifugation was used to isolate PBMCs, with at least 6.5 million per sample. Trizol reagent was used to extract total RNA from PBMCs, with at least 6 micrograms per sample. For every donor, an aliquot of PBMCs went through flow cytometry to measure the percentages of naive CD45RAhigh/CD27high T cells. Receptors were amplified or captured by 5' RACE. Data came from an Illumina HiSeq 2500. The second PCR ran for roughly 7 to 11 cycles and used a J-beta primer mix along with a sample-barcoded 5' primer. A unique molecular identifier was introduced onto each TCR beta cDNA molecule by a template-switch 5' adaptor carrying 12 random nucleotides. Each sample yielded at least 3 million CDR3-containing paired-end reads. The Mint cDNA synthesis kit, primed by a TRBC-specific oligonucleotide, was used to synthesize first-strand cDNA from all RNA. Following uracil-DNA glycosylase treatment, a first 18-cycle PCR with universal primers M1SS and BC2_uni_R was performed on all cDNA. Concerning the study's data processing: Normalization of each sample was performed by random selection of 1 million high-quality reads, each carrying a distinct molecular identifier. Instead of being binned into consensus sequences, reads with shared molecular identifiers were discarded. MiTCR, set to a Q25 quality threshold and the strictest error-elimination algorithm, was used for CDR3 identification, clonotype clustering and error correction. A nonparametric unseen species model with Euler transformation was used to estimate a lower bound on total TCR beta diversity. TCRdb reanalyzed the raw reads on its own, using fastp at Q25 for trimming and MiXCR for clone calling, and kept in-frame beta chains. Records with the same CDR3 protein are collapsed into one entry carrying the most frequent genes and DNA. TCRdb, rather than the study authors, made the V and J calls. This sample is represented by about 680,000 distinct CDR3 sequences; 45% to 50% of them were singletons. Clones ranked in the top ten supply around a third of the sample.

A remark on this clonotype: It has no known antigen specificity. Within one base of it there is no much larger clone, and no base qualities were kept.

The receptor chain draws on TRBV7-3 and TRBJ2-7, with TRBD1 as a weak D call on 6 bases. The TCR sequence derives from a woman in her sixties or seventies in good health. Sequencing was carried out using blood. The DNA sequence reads TGTGCCAGCAGCTGGGGGCCGAGTGGCTCCTACGAGCAGTACTTC. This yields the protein CASSWGPSGSYEQYF.